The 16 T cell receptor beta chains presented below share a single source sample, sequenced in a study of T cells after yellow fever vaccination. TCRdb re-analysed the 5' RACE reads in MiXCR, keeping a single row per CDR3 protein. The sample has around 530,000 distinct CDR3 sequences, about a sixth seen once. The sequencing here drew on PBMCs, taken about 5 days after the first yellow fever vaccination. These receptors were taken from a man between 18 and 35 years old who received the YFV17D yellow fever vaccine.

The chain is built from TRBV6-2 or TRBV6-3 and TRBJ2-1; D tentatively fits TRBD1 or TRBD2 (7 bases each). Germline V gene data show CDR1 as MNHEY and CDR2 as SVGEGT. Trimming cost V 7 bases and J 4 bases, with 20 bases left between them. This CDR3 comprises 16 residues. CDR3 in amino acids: CASIKGGGTAYNEQFF. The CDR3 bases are TGTGCCAGCATCAAGGGGGGGGGGACAGCTTACAATGAGCAGTTCTTC.

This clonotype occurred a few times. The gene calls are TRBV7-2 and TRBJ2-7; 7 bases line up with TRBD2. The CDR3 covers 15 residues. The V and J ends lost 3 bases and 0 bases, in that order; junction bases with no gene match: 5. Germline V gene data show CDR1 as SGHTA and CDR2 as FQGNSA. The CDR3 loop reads CASSLWEGLSYEQYF. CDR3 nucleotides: TGTGCCAGCAGCTTGTGGGAGGGACTCTCCTACGAGCAGTACTTC. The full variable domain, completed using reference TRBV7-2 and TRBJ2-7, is GAGVSQSPSNKVTEKGKDVELRCDPISGHTALYWYRQSLGQGLEFLIYFQGNSAPDKSGLPSDRFSAERTGGSVSTLTIQRTQQEDSAVYLCASSLWEGLSYEQYFGPGTRLTVT.

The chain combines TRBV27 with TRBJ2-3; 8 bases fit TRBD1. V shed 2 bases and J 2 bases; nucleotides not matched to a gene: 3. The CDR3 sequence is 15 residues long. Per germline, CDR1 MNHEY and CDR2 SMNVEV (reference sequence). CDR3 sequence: CASSLQGAITDTQYF. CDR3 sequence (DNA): TGTGCCAGCAGTTTACAGGGGGCCATCACAGATACGCAGTATTTT.

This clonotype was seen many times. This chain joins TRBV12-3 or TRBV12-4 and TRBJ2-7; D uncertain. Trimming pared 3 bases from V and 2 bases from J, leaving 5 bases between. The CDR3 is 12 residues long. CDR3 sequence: CASSFNTYEQYV. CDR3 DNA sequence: TGTGCCAGCAGTTTTAACACCTACGAGCAGTACGTC.

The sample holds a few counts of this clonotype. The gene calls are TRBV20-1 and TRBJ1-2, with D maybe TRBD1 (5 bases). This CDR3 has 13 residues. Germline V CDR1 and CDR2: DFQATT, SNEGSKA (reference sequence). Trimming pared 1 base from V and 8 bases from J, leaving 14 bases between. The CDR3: CSARVSGTGGYTF. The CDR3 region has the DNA TGCAGTGCTAGAGTATCAGGGACTGGAGGCTACACCTTC.

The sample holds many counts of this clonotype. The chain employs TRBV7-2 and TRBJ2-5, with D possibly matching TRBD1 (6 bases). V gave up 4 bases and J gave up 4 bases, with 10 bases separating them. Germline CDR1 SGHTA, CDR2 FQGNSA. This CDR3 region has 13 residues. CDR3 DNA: TGTGCCAGCAGCTCAACAGGGCGAGAGACCCAGTACTTC. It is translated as CASSSTGRETQYF.

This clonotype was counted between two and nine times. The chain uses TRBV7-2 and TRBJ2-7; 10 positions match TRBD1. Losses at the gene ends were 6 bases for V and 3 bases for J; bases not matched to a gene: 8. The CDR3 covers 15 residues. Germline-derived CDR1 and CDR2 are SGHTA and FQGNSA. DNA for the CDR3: TGTGCCAGCAGACAGGGGACAGGGGACTTCTACGAGCAGTACTTC. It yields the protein CASRQGTGDFYEQYF. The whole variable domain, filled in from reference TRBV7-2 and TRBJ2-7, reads GAGVSQSPSNKVTEKGKDVELRCDPISGHTALYWYRQSLGQGLEFLIYFQGNSAPDKSGLPSDRFSAERTGGSVSTLTIQRTQQEDSAVYLCASRQGTGDFYEQYFGPGTRLTVT.

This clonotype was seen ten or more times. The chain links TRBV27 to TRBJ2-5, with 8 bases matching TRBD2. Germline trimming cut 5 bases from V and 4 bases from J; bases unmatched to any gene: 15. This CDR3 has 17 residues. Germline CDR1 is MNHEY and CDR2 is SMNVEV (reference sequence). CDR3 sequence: CASSMSGSGGGVETQYF. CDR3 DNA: TGTGCCAGCAGTATGTCTGGGAGCGGGGGTGGCGTAGAGACCCAGTACTTC.

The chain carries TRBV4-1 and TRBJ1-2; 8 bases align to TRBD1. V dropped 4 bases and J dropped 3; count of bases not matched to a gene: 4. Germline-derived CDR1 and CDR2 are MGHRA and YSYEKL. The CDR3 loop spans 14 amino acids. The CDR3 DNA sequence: TGCGCCAGCAGCCGACAGGGGTTTGACTATGGCTACACCTTC. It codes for CASSRQGFDYGYTF.

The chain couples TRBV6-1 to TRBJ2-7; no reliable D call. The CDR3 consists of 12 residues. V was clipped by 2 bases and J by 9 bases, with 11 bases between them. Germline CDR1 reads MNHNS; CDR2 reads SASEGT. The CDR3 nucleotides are TGTGCCAGCAGTGAACAGGAAAATGTGCAGTACGTC. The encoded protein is CASSEQENVQYV.

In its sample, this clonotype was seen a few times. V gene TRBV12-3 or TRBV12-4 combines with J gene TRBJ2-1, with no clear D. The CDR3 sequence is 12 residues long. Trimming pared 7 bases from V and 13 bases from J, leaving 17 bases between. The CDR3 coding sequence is TGTGCCAGCATGAGATCCCCGGGCCACCAGTTCTTC. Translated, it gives CASMRSPGHQFF.

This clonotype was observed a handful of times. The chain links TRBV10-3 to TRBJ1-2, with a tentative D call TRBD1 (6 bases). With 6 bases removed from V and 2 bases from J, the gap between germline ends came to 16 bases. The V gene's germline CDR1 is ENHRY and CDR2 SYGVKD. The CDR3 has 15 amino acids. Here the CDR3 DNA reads TGTGCCATCAGGGAACCGGGACACGTAAACTATGGCTACACCTTC. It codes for CAIREPGHVNYGYTF.

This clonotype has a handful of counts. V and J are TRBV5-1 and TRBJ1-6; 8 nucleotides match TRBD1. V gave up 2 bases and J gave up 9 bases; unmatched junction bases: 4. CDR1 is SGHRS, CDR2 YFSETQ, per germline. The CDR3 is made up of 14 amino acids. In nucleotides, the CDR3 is TGCGCCAGCAGCTTCTCAGGGGGCTCTTCACCCCTCCACTTT. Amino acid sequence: CASSFSGGSSPLHF.

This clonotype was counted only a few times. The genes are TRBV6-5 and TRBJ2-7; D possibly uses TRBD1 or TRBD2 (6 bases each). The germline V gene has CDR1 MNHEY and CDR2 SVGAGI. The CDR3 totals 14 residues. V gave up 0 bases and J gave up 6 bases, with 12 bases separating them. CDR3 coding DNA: TGTGCCAGCAGTTACTCGAACGGGGGCTCCGAGCAGTACGTC. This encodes CASSYSNGGSEQYV.

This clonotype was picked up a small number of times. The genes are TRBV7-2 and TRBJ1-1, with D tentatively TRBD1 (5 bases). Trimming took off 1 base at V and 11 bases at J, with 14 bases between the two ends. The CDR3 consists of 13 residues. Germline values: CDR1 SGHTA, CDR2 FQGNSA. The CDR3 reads CASSLDRPGGAFF. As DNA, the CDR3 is TGTGCCAGCAGCTTAGATCGCCCCGGGGGGGCTTTCTTT.

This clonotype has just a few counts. The CDR3 region is CASNLLAGGKNEQFF. Here the CDR3 DNA reads TGTGCCAGCAACCTCCTAGCGGGGGGGAAGAATGAGCAGTTCTTC. This chain joins TRBV28 and TRBJ2-1; TRBD2 agrees at 12 bases. Trimming removed 7 bases from V and 7 bases from J; junction bases left unmatched: 8. This CDR3 is 15 amino acids long. CDR1 is MDHEN, CDR2 SYDVKM, per germline.